This T cell receptor beta chain was sequenced during a study of T cell repertoires in cytomegalovirus infection. Looking at the study overall: CMV infection plus the matching HLA type was flagged by public TCR beta signatures. Notes on the study in general: Cumulative frequency of public TCR beta families picked out carriers of CMV plus the relevant HLA. CMV-specific TCR beta clonotypes restricted by HLA-C dominated the ex vivo response.

TCRdb called the reads again in MiXCR, with one record for every CDR3 protein. This sample yields 200,000 to 250,000 distinct CDR3 sequences, of which roughly 20% are seen a single time; about 18% belongs to the top ten. This clonotype has a handful of counts. Its antigen is unknown. This clonotype originated in a human donor in good health (CMV status not recorded). Some clones in this sample may be carry-over from other donors' samples. The sample comprised CD8+ T cells from PBMCs.

The CDR3 protein is CATSRTRQSSYNEQFF. As DNA, the CDR3 is TGTGCCACCAGCAGAACCCGCCAGAGCTCCTACAATGAGCAGTTCTTC. The chain has TRBV15 and TRBJ2-1; D call uncertain. The germline V gene has CDR1 LNHNV and CDR2 YYDKDF (reference sequence). The length of the CDR3 is 16 residues. V gave up 2 bases and J gave up 0 bases, with 11 bases separating them.